The clone carrying this TCR beta chain was observed a handful of times. The antigen is undetermined. This record comes from a study of T-cell memory formation after mild COVID-19. General study findings and limits: CD4+ contracting clones lay mainly in CM and EM, CD8+ ones in EMRA. Cross-reactive memory appears to have joined, as suggested by some responding clones showing up in pre-infection memory. The second-wave clones peaking on day 37 were not confirmed as SARS-CoV-2-specific.

This CDR3 has 15 amino acids. The junction had 3 bases not matched to a gene; V was cut back by 0 bases and J by 4 bases. Per the germline V gene, CDR1 is SGHTA and CDR2 is FQGNSA. The authors produced TCR alpha and TCR beta cDNA libraries with sample barcodes and UMIs by 5'RACE using constant-segment primers. TCRdb itself ran the 5' RACE reads through MiXCR, one entry per CDR3 protein. The sample lists roughly 200,000 distinct CDR3 sequences, around 17% occurring once. V usage is TRBV7-2 and J usage is TRBJ2-3, with 8 nucleotides matching TRBD2. The TCR comes from an adult woman who had mild COVID-19 (a few samples of this study predate the infection). Cell type and time point are not known. Sequencing was done on a sample of PBMCs or a T cell subset sorted from them (not recorded which). The CDR3 bases are TGTGCCAGCAGCTTAGCTATGACTAGCGCAGATACGCAGTATTTT. It encodes CASSLAMTSADTQYF. The whole variable domain, filled in from reference TRBV7-2 and TRBJ2-3, reads GAGVSQSPSNKVTEKGKDVELRCDPISGHTALYWYRQSLGQGLEFLIYFQGNSAPDKSGLPSDRFSAERTGGSVSTLTIQRTQQEDSAVYLCASSLAMTSADTQYFGPGTRLTVL.